This TCR beta chain was identified in a study of T cell responses to AZD1222 COVID-19 vaccine. In regard to this clone: Its antigen is unknown.

CDR1 is MNHNS, CDR2 SASEGT, per germline. V was shortened by 1 base and J by 9 bases, with 19 bases between the two germline ends. The length of the CDR3 is 15 residues. Sequencing used immunoSEQ multiplex PCR; TCRdb keeps in-frame clones, though not all of them. The table has about 140,000 clones, roughly 90% seen once. Study results and caveats: Just six or seven AZD1222 recipients tested seropositive at baseline. White British donors predominated, females outnumbered males, and clonal diversity was possibly underestimated. Close to half of all spike-specific TCRs reportedly target regions of the variants that are unmutated. The CD4 TCRs associated with vaccination extended across spike and predominated at 160-218 and 743-854.

The chain employs TRBV6-1 and TRBJ2-7; either TRBD1 or TRBD2 may supply D (5 bases each). The TCR originated in an adult in good health. This material consisted of peripheral blood, taken on day 0 of AZD1222 vaccination. In DNA form, the CDR3 reads TGTGCCAGCAGTGAAGGGGGCAGCCTGGATGGGGGGCAGTACTTC. Translating gives CASSEGGSLDGGQYF.